These 14 T cell receptor beta chains came from one sample sequenced in a study of control samples from healthy donors and cancer patients. This table comes from immunoSEQ multiplex PCR, and its TCRdb copy is limited to in-frame clones, with some not included. Of 35,000 to 40,000 clones listed, around 83% were seen once; the top ten hold 20% to 25%. The sample taken for sequencing was PBMCs. These receptors were obtained from a woman in her fifties or sixties with lung cancer.

This chain connects TRBV18 to TRBJ2-7, with 10 bases fitting TRBD2. From germline, CDR1 is KGHSH and CDR2 LQKENI. The ends lost 3 bases at V and 5 bases at J; junction bases unmatched: 10. The CDR3 is made up of 16 amino acids. The CDR3 loop is CASSPLGTSGDDEQYF. DNA of the CDR3: TGTGCCAGCTCACCTCTTGGCACTAGCGGGGACGACGAGCAGTACTTC.

The V gene is TRBV7-9, the J gene TRBJ2-2; 7 bases match TRBD2. V was clipped by 6 bases and J by 7 bases; unmatched bases: 5. Germline lookup yields CDR1 SEHNR and CDR2 FQNEAQ (reference sequence). CDR3 length equals 13 residues. The CDR3 DNA reads as TGTGCCAGCAGGTCGACTAGCAACGGGGAGCTGTTTTTT. This gives the protein CASRSTSNGELFF.

V and J are TRBV3-1 (or the pseudogene TRBV3-2) and TRBJ1-5, with TRBD1 identical over 8 bases. V trimming: 2 bases; J trimming: 10 bases; junction bases outside the gene matches: 4. CDR3 length equals 13 residues. The V gene's germline CDR1 is LGHDT and CDR2 YNNKEL (reference sequence). CDR3 region: CASSQRTGFPQHF. In DNA, the CDR3 is TGTGCCAGCAGCCAAAGGACAGGGTTCCCCCAGCATTTT.

The chain links TRBV7-9 to TRBJ1-5; D perhaps matches TRBD1 (5 bases). The CDR3 has 14 amino acids. The V end was cut by 4 bases, the J end by 2 bases, with 9 bases between. CDR1 is SEHNR and CDR2 is FQNEAQ in the germline V gene (reference sequence). CDR3 in DNA: TGTGCCAGCAGCTCGGGACCAGGCAATCAGCCCCAGCATTTT. This gives the protein CASSSGPGNQPQHF.

This clone was seen more than once but under ten times. The V gene is TRBV4-1, the J gene TRBJ2-5; D is perhaps TRBD1 or TRBD2 (5 bases each). V was shortened by 1 base and J by 3 bases, with 15 bases between the two germline ends. This CDR3 has 16 residues. Germline values: CDR1 MGHRA, CDR2 YSYEKL. Here the CDR3 reads CASSQGVAGREETQYF. The CDR3, as DNA: TGCGCCAGCAGCCAAGGGGTGGCAGGGAGAGAAGAGACCCAGTACTTC.

The chain carries TRBV6-5 and TRBJ2-5; D remains unclear. The germline gives CDR1 MNHEY, CDR2 SVGAGI. V was clipped by 0 bases and J by 4 bases, with 9 bases between them. This CDR3 region has 14 residues. CDR3 coding DNA: TGTGCCAGCAGTTACTCGGACGGTCTAGAGACCCAGTACTTC. Protein product: CASSYSDGLETQYF.

The chain links TRBV7-8 to TRBJ2-1; tentative D call: TRBD2 (6 bases). Between the trimmed V and J ends, which lost 5 bases and 4 bases, there was a span of 9 bases. Germline V gene lookup returns CDR1 SGHVS and CDR2 FQNEAQ. The CDR3 is made up of 13 amino acids. The CDR3 nucleotides are TGTGCCAGCAGCGGCGGGGATTACAATGAGCAGTTCTTC. This codes for CASSGGDYNEQFF.

This chain links TRBV7-2 with TRBJ1-6; D might be TRBD1 (6 bases). This CDR3 spans 15 amino acids. Germline values: CDR1 SGHTA, CDR2 FQGNSA. V lost 1 base to trimming and J lost 9 bases, with 13 bases between them. CDR3 protein: CASSLGQGWGSPLHF. The CDR3 DNA reads as TGTGCCAGCAGCTTAGGGCAGGGGTGGGGTTCACCCCTCCACTTT.

The chain recombines TRBV4-2 with TRBJ2-7, with 11 bases identical to TRBD2. V was pared by 5 bases and J by 3 bases, with 9 bases of the junction left unmatched. Germline V gene lookup returns CDR1 LGHNA and CDR2 YNFKEQ. The CDR3 has 16 amino acids. The CDR3 region has the DNA TGTGCCAGCAGCGCTAGGGAACTAGCGGGGGACTACGAGCAGTACTTC. As protein: CASSARELAGDYEQYF.

The J gene is TRBJ2-1, the V gene TRBV27; no reliable D call. Germline CDR1 MNHEY, CDR2 SMNVEV (reference sequence). V was shortened by 4 bases and J by 6 bases, with 7 bases between the two germline ends. The length of the CDR3 is 12 residues. The CDR3 DNA sequence: TGTGCCAGCAGTTCTTTGGGCAATGAGCAGTTCTTC. Translated, it gives CASSSLGNEQFF.

CDR3 loop: CASSLDPGLRTEAFF. The DNA of the CDR3 is TGTGCCAGCAGCTTGGATCCGGGACTCAGGACTGAAGCTTTCTTT. V usage is TRBV5-4 and J usage is TRBJ1-1; D is possibly TRBD1 (5 bases). The germline V gene has CDR1 SGHNT and CDR2 YYREEE (reference sequence). The CDR3 loop spans 15 amino acids. Trimming removed 0 bases at V and 5 bases at J, with 14 bases between.

CDR3 bases: TGTGCCAGCAGCACAGATTCTAACTATGGCTACACCTTC. Protein: CASSTDSNYGYTF. The rearrangement links TRBV7-9 to TRBJ1-2; D uncertain. V lost 5 bases, J lost 0 bases, and 7 bases lay in between. The germline gives CDR1 SEHNR, CDR2 FQNEAQ (reference sequence). CDR3 length: 13 residues.

This clone is deemed medium-sized. This chain connects TRBV15 to TRBJ1-3; D gene unclear. Looked up from germline, CDR1 is LNHNV and CDR2 is YYDKDF (reference sequence). The CDR3 spans 16 residues. V gave up 0 bases and J gave up 3 bases, with 12 bases separating them. The CDR3 bases are TGTGCCACCAGCAGAGAGTCCGCCGGATTTGGAAACACCATATATTTT. It yields the protein CATSRESAGFGNTIYF.

By frequency in the sample, this clone is medium-sized. This chain uses TRBV7-9 with TRBJ1-5; D unresolved. CDR1 and CDR2 from the germline V gene are SEHNR and FQNEAQ (reference sequence). The CDR3 has 14 residues. V was pared by 3 bases and J by 5 bases, with 11 bases between. The CDR3 DNA reads as TGTGCCAGCAGCTTTGGGCCCCCGGATCAGCCCCAGCATTTT. Its translation: CASSFGPPDQPQHF.